The TCR beta chain under discussion was sequenced for a study of blood T cell repertoires in COVID-19. Overall study: PBMCs, B-cell-depleted T cells, or T cells provided the cDNA or gDNA that made up the material.

The sample holds a few counts of this clone. Trimming stripped 0 bases from V and 6 bases from J, with 9 bases between. CDR1 is LGHDT, CDR2 YNNKEL, per germline (reference sequence). This CDR3 spans 14 amino acids. Produced via immunoSEQ multiplex PCR; TCRdb's table is partial and in-frame only. Among under 250,000 clones, around 90% were seen once, and the ten largest hold 2% to 3%. The material sequenced was PBMCs or T cells enriched from blood (not recorded which). The chain combines TRBV3-1 (or the pseudogene TRBV3-2) with TRBJ2-4, with a tentative D call TRBD2 (5 bases). The receptor was derived from a woman aged 25 to 39 with acute COVID-19. This CDR3 is CASSQDLASNIQYF. CDR3 nucleotides: TGTGCCAGCAGCCAAGATTTAGCGTCAAACATTCAGTACTTC.